A single sample is the source of the 32 T cell receptor beta chains below, sequenced in a study of T-cell memory formation after mild COVID-19. TCRdb reprocessed the 5' RACE reads with MiXCR, giving one entry per CDR3 protein. The sample includes approximately 50,000 distinct CDR3 sequences, roughly 12% seen only once; the top ten take roughly a quarter. Sample: PBMCs or a T cell subset sorted from them (not recorded which). These receptors came from a man aged 18 to 30 who had mild COVID-19 (a few samples of this study predate the infection). Cell type and time point are not known.

The rearrangement uses TRBV12-3 or TRBV12-4 and TRBJ2-2, with D uncertain. V was shortened by 3 bases and J by 13 bases, with 9 bases between the two germline ends. The CDR3 sequence is 11 residues long. The CDR3 nucleotides read TGTGCCAGCAGTTTCTACTCCGGGCTGTTTTTT. It is translated as CASSFYSGLFF.

This clonotype was detected only a few times. V gene TRBV6-1 combines with J gene TRBJ2-2; TRBD2 matches at 7 bases. This CDR3 spans 16 amino acids. V dropped 4 bases and J dropped 5; count of bases not matched to a gene: 10. The V gene's germline CDR1 is MNHNS and CDR2 SASEGT. The chain's CDR3 is CASSVWQGGVTGELFF. The DNA for the CDR3 is TGTGCCAGCAGTGTGTGGCAGGGAGGGGTGACCGGGGAGCTGTTTTTT.

The sample holds many counts of this clonotype. V and J are TRBV7-2 and TRBJ2-3; D uncertain. The V end was cut by 4 bases, the J end by 1 base, with 6 bases between. The CDR3 has 13 residues. From germline, CDR1 is SGHTA and CDR2 FQGNSA. CDR3 sequence: CASSSFGTDTQYF. In DNA, the CDR3 is TGTGCCAGCAGCTCGTTCGGCACAGATACGCAGTATTTT. Supplemented by reference TRBV7-2 and TRBJ2-3, the full variable domain reads GAGVSQSPSNKVTEKGKDVELRCDPISGHTALYWYRQSLGQGLEFLIYFQGNSAPDKSGLPSDRFSAERTGGSVSTLTIQRTQQEDSAVYLCASSSFGTDTQYFGPGTRLTVL.

The chain carries TRBV5-1 and TRBJ1-1; 9 bases fit TRBD1. V lost 0 bases to trimming and J lost 1 base; unmatched junction nucleotides: 4. Looked up from germline, CDR1 is SGHRS and CDR2 is YFSETQ. This CDR3 has 16 amino acids. The CDR3 sequence is CASSLGDRVANTEAFF. The CDR3 nucleotides read TGCGCCAGCAGCTTGGGGGACAGGGTGGCGAACACTGAAGCTTTCTTT.

This chain links TRBV4-3 with TRBJ2-5; D is undetermined. Trimming stripped 0 bases from V and 10 bases from J, with 12 bases between. CDR1 and CDR2 (germline): LGHNA, YSLEER. The CDR3 contains 13 residues. CDR3 sequence: CASSQDLSDRQYF. CDR3 bases: TGCGCCAGCAGCCAAGATCTGTCGGACCGCCAGTACTTC.

Sample share makes this clonotype medium-sized. J is TRBJ2-4 and V is TRBV6-5, with TRBD2 identical over 9 bases. This CDR3 is 15 amino acids long. Per germline, CDR1 MNHEY and CDR2 SVGAGI. The CDR3: CATAGGPESKNIQYF. DNA of the CDR3: TGTGCTACGGCGGGGGGGCCGGAGTCCAAAAACATTCAGTACTTC.

The chain has TRBV5-1 and TRBJ1-1; D unclear. V dropped 2 bases and J dropped 0 bases, with 14 bases sitting between them. The CDR3 covers 16 residues. Germline CDR1 reads SGHRS; CDR2 reads YFSETQ. CDR3 in amino acids: CASSFPSGQMNTEAFF. DNA of the CDR3: TGCGCCAGCAGCTTTCCCAGTGGGCAGATGAACACTGAAGCTTTCTTT.

Only a few counts were recorded for this clonotype. V is TRBV6-2 or TRBV6-3 and J is TRBJ2-3; 9 nucleotides agree with TRBD2. The V and J ends lost 6 bases and 8 bases, in that order; junction bases with no gene match: 3. CDR3 length equals 12 residues. Germline V gene data show CDR1 as MNHEY and CDR2 as SVGEGT. CDR3 nucleotides: TGTGCCAGCAGGGAAGCGGGAGGTACGCAGTATTTT. It specifies CASREAGGTQYF.

The chain couples TRBV3-1 to TRBJ2-1; D is uncertain. Germline V gene sequence: CDR1 LGHDT, CDR2 YNNKEL (reference sequence). The CDR3 sequence is 14 residues long. V lost 1 base, J lost 5 bases, and 9 bases lay in between. The chain's CDR3 is CASSQVYTNNEQFF. The DNA of the CDR3 is TGTGCCAGCAGCCAAGTGTATACAAACAATGAGCAGTTCTTC.

As concerns this clonotype: One end of the junction does not line up with germline, which may come from a read error. The chain carries TRBV7-7 and TRBJ1-6, with 8 nucleotides matching TRBD1. Germline values: CDR1 SSHAT, CDR2 FNYEAQ (reference sequence). The CDR3 runs to 17 residues. The CDR3 DNA is TGTGCTAGCAGCTTAGTGGAGGACAGGGCCCTTAATTCACCCCTCCACTTT. Amino acids: CASSLVEDRALNSPLHF.

V gene TRBV28 combines with J gene TRBJ2-1, with 8 bases identical to TRBD1. CDR1 MDHEN and CDR2 SYDVKM come from the germline V gene. Trimming at V came to 2 bases and at J to 3 bases, leaving 21 bases not matched to a gene. CDR3 length: 21 amino acids. The CDR3 here is CASSLVLDRGQSYSLYNEQFF. The CDR3 coding sequence is TGTGCCAGCAGTTTAGTCCTCGACAGGGGCCAGAGCTACTCCCTCTACAATGAGCAGTTCTTC.

This clonotype was seen many times. Sequence at one end of the junction differs from germline and may be a read error. The rearrangement joins TRBV25-1 to TRBJ2-7; 11 bases are a match to TRBD1. CDR1 is MGHDK and CDR2 is SYGVNS in the germline V gene. There are 14 residues in the CDR3. CDR3 in amino acids: CATSGDRGSYEQYF. Written as DNA, the CDR3 is TGTGCCACCAGTGGGGACAGGGGGTCCTACGAGCAGTACTTC.

This clonotype was counted a few times. V and J are TRBV7-9 and TRBJ2-5; maybe TRBD1 (5 bases). Looked up from germline, CDR1 is SEHNR and CDR2 is FQNEAQ (reference sequence). This CDR3 has 14 amino acids. Trimming shortened V by 1 base and J by 3 bases, and 9 bases separated the two germline ends. CDR3 DNA sequence: TGTGCCAGCAGCTTAGGGTCAGGGAAAGAGACCCAGTACTTC. Amino acids: CASSLGSGKETQYF.

This clonotype came up many times. The chain joins TRBV7-2 to TRBJ2-1, with TRBD2 identical over 11 bases. The CDR3 runs 15 residues. V lost 7 bases, J lost 2 bases, and 4 bases stayed unmatched. Germline V gene data show CDR1 as SGHTA and CDR2 as FQGNSA. The CDR3 DNA sequence: TGTGCCAGCAACCAACTAGCGGGGGCCTACAATGAGCAGTTCTTC. This codes for CASNQLAGAYNEQFF.

The chain employs TRBV2 and TRBJ1-1; 7 nucleotides agree with TRBD1. V shed 6 bases, J shed 5 bases, and the junction held 12 bases outside the gene matches. Germline V gene data show CDR1 as SNHLY and CDR2 as FYNNEI. This CDR3 has 15 amino acids. Here the CDR3 reads CASRPQGPRGTEAFF. CDR3 sequence (DNA): TGTGCCAGCAGGCCACAGGGGCCGAGAGGGACTGAAGCTTTCTTT.

By sample fraction, this clonotype is medium-sized (0.01 to 0.1%). The chain couples TRBV4-1 to TRBJ1-1, with TRBD1 identical over 8 bases. This CDR3 spans 14 amino acids. Germline V gene lookup returns CDR1 MGHRA and CDR2 YSYEKL. With 2 bases clipped from V and 7 bases from J, the junction kept 6 bases outside the gene matches. The CDR3 loop is CASSQPTGEDEAFF. CDR3 nucleotide sequence: TGCGCCAGCAGCCAACCGACAGGGGAGGATGAAGCTTTCTTT.

This clonotype was recorded a few times. The rearrangement joins TRBV18 to TRBJ1-1; D possibly corresponds to TRBD1 (5 bases). Germline CDR1 is KGHSH and CDR2 is LQKENI. The CDR3 is 14 residues long. Trimming stripped 3 bases from V and 3 bases from J, with 11 bases between. As DNA, the CDR3 is TGTGCCAGCTCACCGTCCGGGACCTACACTGAAGCTTTCTTT. Translating gives CASSPSGTYTEAFF.

Comment on this clonotype: Compared with germline, one end of the junction differs, possibly owing to a read error. The rearrangement uses TRBV19 and TRBJ2-3, with TRBD1 as a possible D gene (5 bases). CDR3 size: 11 residues. The germline V gene has CDR1 LNHDA and CDR2 SQIVND (reference sequence). The CDR3 DNA sequence: TGTGCCAGTAGTATAGGGGGCCCGCATTATTTT. It translates to CASSIGGPHYF. The full variable domain, completed using reference TRBV19 and TRBJ2-3, is DGGITQSPKYLFRKEGQNVTLSCEQNLNHDAMYWYRQDPGQGLRLIYYSQIVNDFQKGDIAEGYSVSREKKESFPLTVTSAQKNPTAFYLCASSIGGPHYFGPGTRLTVL.

V is TRBV5-1 and J is TRBJ2-3, with TRBD2 matching 11 bases. This CDR3 region has 16 residues. The trim removed 1 base at V and 4 bases at J, leaving 5 bases unmatched. Germline V CDR1 and CDR2: SGHRS, YFSETQ. The DNA for the CDR3 is TGCGCCAGCAGCTTGCTAGCGGGGGGATTGGCAGATACGCAGTATTTT. It translates to CASSLLAGGLADTQYF.

This chain joins TRBV10-3 and TRBJ2-7, with 7 bases fitting TRBD1. Germline CDR1 ENHRY, CDR2 SYGVKD. This CDR3 is 15 amino acids long. V trimming: 4 bases; J trimming: 2 bases; junction bases outside the gene matches: 8. This chain's CDR3 is CAISGGQTDTYEQYF. For the CDR3, the DNA is TGTGCCATCAGTGGGGGACAGACGGATACCTACGAGCAGTACTTC.

This clonotype was detected ten times or more. The CDR3 protein is CASSLGTHPTNEQFF. The CDR3 region has the DNA TGTGCCAGCAGCCTAGGGACCCACCCAACAAATGAGCAGTTCTTC. This chain links TRBV3-1 with TRBJ2-1; D possibly matches TRBD1 or TRBD2 (5 bases each). Germline CDR1 is LGHDT and CDR2 is YNNKEL (reference sequence). The V end was cut by 4 bases, the J end by 7 bases, with 17 bases between. This CDR3 is built from 15 residues.

In its sample, this clonotype was seen a few times. V is TRBV4-3 and J is TRBJ2-3, with no clear D. The CDR3 sequence is 17 residues long. V was cut by 0 bases and J by 2 bases, with 15 bases left in between. The germline V gene has CDR1 LGHNA and CDR2 YSLEER. This chain's CDR3 is CASSQDKASDLTDTQYF. The CDR3 DNA is TGCGCCAGCAGCCAAGATAAGGCTAGTGATCTCACAGATACGCAGTATTTT.

The chain couples TRBV27 to TRBJ2-7, with TRBD2 identical over 13 bases. The junction had 4 bases not matched to a gene; V was cut back by 5 bases and J by 6 bases. Germline lookup yields CDR1 MNHEY and CDR2 SMNVEV (reference sequence). The CDR3 is made up of 14 amino acids. The CDR3 DNA reads TGTGCCAGCAGTCCTCGGACTAGCGGGGGCGAGCAGTACGTC. Its translation is CASSPRTSGGEQYV.

The rearrangement joins TRBV29-1 to TRBJ2-5; 7 bases match TRBD2. The CDR3 consists of 14 residues. J gave up 5 bases and V 2 bases, and 8 bases lay outside the gene matches. Germline values: CDR1 SQVTM, CDR2 ANQGSEA. The CDR3 nucleotides are TGCAGCGTTGAATTGCGGGGGAGGTTGGAGACCCAGTACTTC. Protein sequence: CSVELRGRLETQYF.

V usage is TRBV29-1 and J usage is TRBJ2-1; 11 nucleotides align to TRBD2. The CDR3 is 15 residues long. The V gene's germline CDR1 is SQVTM and CDR2 ANQGSEA. Losses at the gene ends were 6 bases for V and 7 bases for J; bases not matched to a gene: 11. Written as DNA, the CDR3 is TGCAGCGTCGATGGGACTAGCGGTCGTTGGAATGAGCAGTTCTTC. This codes for CSVDGTSGRWNEQFF.

This clonotype was counted many times. The rearrangement links TRBV12-3 or TRBV12-4 to TRBJ2-5, with TRBD1 as a possible D gene (6 bases). CDR3 length: 13 residues. The V gene lost 6 bases and the J gene lost 3 bases, with 11 bases spanning the gap. CDR3 in amino acids: CASSLQGEETQYF. The CDR3, as DNA: TGTGCCAGCAGCTTACAGGGAGAAGAGACCCAGTACTTC.

The chain carries TRBV4-3 and TRBJ1-2; 8 bases match TRBD1. Trimming took 4 bases from V and 2 from J; bases not matched to a gene: 12. Germline V gene lookup returns CDR1 LGHNA and CDR2 YSLEER. The CDR3 extends over 17 amino acids. CDR3 coding DNA: TGCGCCAGCAGCCCCCGACGGTTCAGGGGGCCGAACTATGGCTACACCTTC. Translated: CASSPRRFRGPNYGYTF.

As to this clonotype: This may arise from a read error, as a much more abundant clone is one base away. The chain has TRBV15 and TRBJ2-7; D remains unclear. The CDR3 is 13 residues long. From germline, CDR1 is LNHNV and CDR2 YYDKDF (reference sequence). In DNA, the CDR3 is TGTGCCACCAGCTTGTCAGTCTCCTACGAGAAGTACTTC. It yields the protein CATSLSVSYEKYF.

The chain combines TRBV27 with TRBJ2-7; the match to TRBD2 covers 8 bases. Germline CDR1 MNHEY, CDR2 SMNVEV (reference sequence). The ends lost 3 bases at V and 5 bases at J; junction bases unmatched: 18. This CDR3 has 18 residues. CDR3 protein: CASSLRGTRGGHRDEQYF. CDR3 DNA: TGTGCCAGCAGTTTGCGAGGGACCCGGGGGGGACACAGGGACGAGCAGTACTTC.

This clonotype has ten or more counts. The rearrangement joins TRBV12-3 or TRBV12-4 to TRBJ2-5; D not certain. The length of the CDR3 is 12 residues. V shed 7 bases and J shed 5 bases, with 11 bases lying between them. CDR3 protein: CASTTLLETQYF. The CDR3 DNA is TGTGCCAGCACAACCCTCCTGGAGACCCAGTACTTC.

The sample holds a few counts of this clonotype. V is TRBV20-1 and J is TRBJ1-2; possibly TRBD1 for D (6 bases). CDR1 and CDR2 (germline): DFQATT, SNEGSKA (reference sequence). Trimming took off 6 bases at V and 3 bases at J, with 20 bases between the two ends. This CDR3 is 15 amino acids long. CDR3 region: CSAPPGGAAYYGYTF. The CDR3 DNA reads TGCAGTGCGCCCCCGGGGGGGGCAGCCTACTATGGCTACACCTTC.

The rearrangement joins TRBV20-1 to TRBJ2-3, with a possible D match to TRBD1 (5 bases). Germline V gives CDR1 DFQATT, CDR2 SNEGSKA (reference sequence). Trimming stripped 0 bases from V and 6 bases from J, with 10 bases between. The CDR3 runs 13 residues. CDR3: CSAREITGDTQYF. CDR3 nucleotide sequence: TGCAGTGCTAGAGAAATCACAGGTGATACGCAGTATTTT.